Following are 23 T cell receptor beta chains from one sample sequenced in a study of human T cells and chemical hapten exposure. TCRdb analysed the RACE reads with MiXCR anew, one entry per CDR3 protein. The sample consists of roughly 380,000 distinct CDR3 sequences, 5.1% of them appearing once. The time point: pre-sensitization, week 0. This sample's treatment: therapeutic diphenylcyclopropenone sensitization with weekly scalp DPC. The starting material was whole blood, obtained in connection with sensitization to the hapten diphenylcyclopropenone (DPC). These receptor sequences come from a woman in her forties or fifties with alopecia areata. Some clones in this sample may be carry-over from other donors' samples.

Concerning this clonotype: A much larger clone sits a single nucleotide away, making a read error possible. The CDR3 reads CASSYSSSGSAQEETQYF. The CDR3, as DNA: TGTGCCAGCAGTTACTCCAGTAGCGGGAGTGCCCAGGAAGAGACCCAGTACTTC. This chain connects TRBV6-5 to TRBJ2-5; 9 nucleotides agree with TRBD2. The V gene end was trimmed by 0 bases and the J gene end by 3 bases; junction bases not matched to a gene: 11. Germline CDR1 reads MNHEY; CDR2 reads SVGAGI. The CDR3 covers 18 residues.

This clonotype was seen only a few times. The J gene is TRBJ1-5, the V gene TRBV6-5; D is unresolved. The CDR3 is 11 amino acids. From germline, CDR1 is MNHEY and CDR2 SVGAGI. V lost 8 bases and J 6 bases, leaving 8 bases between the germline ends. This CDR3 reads CASGAGQPQHF. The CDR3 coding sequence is TGTGCCAGCGGTGCTGGTCAGCCCCAGCATTTT.

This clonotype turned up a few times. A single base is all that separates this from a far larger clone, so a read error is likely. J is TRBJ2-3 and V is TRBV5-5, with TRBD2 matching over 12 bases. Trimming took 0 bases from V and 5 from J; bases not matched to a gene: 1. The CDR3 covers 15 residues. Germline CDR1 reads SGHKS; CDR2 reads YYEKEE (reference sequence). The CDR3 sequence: CASSLGLAGVDTQYF. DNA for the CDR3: TGTGCCAGCAGCTTGGGACTAGCGGGAGTAGATACGCAGTATTTT.

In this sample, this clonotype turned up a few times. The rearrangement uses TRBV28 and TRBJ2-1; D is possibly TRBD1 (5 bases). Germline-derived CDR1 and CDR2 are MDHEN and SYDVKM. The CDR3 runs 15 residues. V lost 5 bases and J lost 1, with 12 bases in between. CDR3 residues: CASSVMGLSYNEQFF. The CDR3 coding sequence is TGTGCCAGCAGTGTAATGGGGCTTTCCTACAATGAGCAGTTCTTC. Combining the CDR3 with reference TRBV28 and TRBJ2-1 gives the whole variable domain DVKVTQSSRYLVKRTGEKVFLECVQDMDHENMFWYRQDPGLGLRLIYFSYDVKMKEKGDIPEGYSVSREKKERFSLILESASTNQTSMYLCASSVMGLSYNEQFFGPGTRLTVL.

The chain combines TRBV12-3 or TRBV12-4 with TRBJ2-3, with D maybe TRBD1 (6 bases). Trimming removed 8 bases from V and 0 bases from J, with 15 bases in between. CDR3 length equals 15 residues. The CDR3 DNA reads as TGTGCCAGCTTGGGGGACACCCTAAGCACAGATACGCAGTATTTT. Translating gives CASLGDTLSTDTQYF.

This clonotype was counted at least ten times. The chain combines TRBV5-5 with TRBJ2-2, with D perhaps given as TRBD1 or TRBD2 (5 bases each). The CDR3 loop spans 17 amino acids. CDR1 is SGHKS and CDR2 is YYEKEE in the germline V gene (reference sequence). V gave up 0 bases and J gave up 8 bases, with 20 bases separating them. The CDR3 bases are TGTGCCAGCAGCTTGGAATTCGGGGCCCTAGGGGCTGGGGAGCTGTTTTTT. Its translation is CASSLEFGALGAGELFF.

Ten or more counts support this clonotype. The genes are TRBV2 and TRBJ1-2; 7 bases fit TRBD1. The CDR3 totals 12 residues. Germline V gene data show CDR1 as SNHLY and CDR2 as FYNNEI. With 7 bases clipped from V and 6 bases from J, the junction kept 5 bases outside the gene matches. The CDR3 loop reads CASIGTVHGYTF. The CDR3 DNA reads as TGTGCCAGCATCGGGACAGTCCATGGCTACACCTTC.

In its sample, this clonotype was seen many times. CDR3 residues: CRVQGNSYNEQFF. The CDR3 nucleotides are TGCAGGGTACAGGGGAACTCCTACAATGAGCAGTTCTTC. V and J are TRBV29-1 and TRBJ2-1, with 7 bases identical to TRBD1. The CDR3 has 13 residues. Germline lookup yields CDR1 SQVTM and CDR2 ANQGSEA.

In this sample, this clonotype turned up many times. The CDR3 region has the DNA TGTGCCAGCACCAACGGAGCCAACGTCCTGACTTTC. Translated: CASTNGANVLTF. This rearrangement joins TRBV27 to TRBJ2-6; D gene ambiguous. V dropped 7 bases and J dropped 7 bases, with 8 bases sitting between them. Germline lookup yields CDR1 MNHEY and CDR2 SMNVEV (reference sequence). The CDR3 is 12 residues long. Supplemented by reference TRBV27 and TRBJ2-6, the full variable domain reads EAQVTQNPRYLITVTGKKLTVTCSQNMNHEYMSWYRQDPGLGLRQIYYSMNVEVTDKGDVPEGYKVSRKEKRNFPLILESPSPNQTSLYFCASTNGANVLTFGAGSRLTVL.

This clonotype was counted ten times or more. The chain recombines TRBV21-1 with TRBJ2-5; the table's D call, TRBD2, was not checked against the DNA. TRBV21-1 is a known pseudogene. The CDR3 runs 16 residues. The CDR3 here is CASSILINGLEETQYF. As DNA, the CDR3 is TGTGCCAGCAGCATCCTAATTAACGGACTAGAAGAGACCCAGTACTTC.

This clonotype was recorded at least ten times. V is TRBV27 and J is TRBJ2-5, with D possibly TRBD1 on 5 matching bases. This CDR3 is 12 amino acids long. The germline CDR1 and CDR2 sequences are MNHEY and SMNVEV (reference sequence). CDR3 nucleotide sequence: TGTGCAACAGGACCCTCTTTCTGGACCCAGTACTTC. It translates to CATGPSFWTQYF.

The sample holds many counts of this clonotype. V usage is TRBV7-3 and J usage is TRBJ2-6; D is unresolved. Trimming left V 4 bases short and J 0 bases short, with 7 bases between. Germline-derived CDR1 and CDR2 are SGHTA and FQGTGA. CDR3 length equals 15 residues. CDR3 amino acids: CASSYSRSGANVLTF. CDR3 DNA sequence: TGTGCCAGCAGCTATTCCCGCTCTGGGGCCAACGTCCTGACTTTC.

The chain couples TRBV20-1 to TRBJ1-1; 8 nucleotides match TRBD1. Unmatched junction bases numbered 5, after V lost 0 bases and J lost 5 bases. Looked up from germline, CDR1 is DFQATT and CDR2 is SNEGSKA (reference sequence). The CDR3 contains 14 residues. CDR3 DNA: TGCAGTGCTAGAGACGGCAGGGGGCTTACTGAAGCTTTCTTT. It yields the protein CSARDGRGLTEAFF.

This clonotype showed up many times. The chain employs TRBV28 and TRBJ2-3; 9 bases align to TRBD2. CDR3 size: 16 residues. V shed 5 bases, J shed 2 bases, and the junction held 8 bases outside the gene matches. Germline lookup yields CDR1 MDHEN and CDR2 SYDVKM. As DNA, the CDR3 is TGTGCCAGCAGTCTCTGGACTAGCGTAGCCACAGATACGCAGTATTTT. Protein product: CASSLWTSVATDTQYF.

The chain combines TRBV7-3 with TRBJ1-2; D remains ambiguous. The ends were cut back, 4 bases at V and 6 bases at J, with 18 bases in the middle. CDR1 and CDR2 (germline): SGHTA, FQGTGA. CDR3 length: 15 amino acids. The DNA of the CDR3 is TGTGCCAGCAGCTCTCGGACTGAAGCGACCGATGGCTACACCTTC. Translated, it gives CASSSRTEATDGYTF. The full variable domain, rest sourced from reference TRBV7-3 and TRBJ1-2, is GAGVSQTPSNKVTEKGKYVELRCDPISGHTALYWYRQSLGQGPEFLIYFQGTGAADDSGLPNDRFFAVRPEGSVSTLKIQRTERGDSAVYLCASSSRTEATDGYTFGSGTRLTVV.

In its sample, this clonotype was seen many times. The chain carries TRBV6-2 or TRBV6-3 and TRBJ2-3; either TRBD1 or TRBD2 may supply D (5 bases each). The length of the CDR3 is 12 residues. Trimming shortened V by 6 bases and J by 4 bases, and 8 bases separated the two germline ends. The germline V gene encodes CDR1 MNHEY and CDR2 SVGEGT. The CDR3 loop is CASRRGADTQYF. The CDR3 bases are TGTGCCAGCAGACGAGGGGCAGATACGCAGTATTTT.

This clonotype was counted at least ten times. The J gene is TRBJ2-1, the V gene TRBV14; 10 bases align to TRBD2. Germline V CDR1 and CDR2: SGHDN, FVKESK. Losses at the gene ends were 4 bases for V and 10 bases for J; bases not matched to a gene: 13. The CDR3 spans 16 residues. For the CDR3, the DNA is TGTGCCAGCAGCCCCCTCCCCAGCGGGGGGGCCTCGGAGCAGTTCTTC. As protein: CASSPLPSGGASEQFF.

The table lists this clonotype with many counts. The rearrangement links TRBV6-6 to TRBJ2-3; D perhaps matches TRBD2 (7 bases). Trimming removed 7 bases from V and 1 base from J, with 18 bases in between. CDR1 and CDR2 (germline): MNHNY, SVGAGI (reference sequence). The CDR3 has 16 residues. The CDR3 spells CASTPPGGIGTDTQYF. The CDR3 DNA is TGTGCCAGCACCCCCCCGGGGGGCATTGGCACAGATACGCAGTATTTT.

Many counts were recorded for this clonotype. CDR3 residues: CASSLSPWTFTQYF. CDR3 in DNA: TGTGCCAGCAGTTTAAGCCCCTGGACATTCACACAGTATTTT. The chain joins TRBV27 to TRBJ2-3, with D possibly matching TRBD1 (5 bases). In germline, CDR1 is MNHEY, CDR2 SMNVEV (reference sequence). V was clipped by 2 bases and J by 12 bases, with 18 bases between them. CDR3 length equals 14 residues.

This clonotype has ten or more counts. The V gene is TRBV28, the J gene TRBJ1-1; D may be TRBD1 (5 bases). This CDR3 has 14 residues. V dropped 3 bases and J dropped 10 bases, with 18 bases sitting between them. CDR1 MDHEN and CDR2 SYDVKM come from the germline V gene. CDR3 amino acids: CASSFSRDQGGAFF. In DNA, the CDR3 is TGTGCCAGCAGTTTCTCCCGGGATCAGGGAGGAGCTTTCTTT.

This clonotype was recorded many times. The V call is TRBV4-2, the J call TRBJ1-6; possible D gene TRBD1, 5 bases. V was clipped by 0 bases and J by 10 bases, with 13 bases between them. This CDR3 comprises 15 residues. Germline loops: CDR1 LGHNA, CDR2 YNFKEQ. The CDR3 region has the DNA TGTGCCAGCAGCCAAGAGGAGGGCCGGGACTCACCCCTCCACTTT. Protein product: CASSQEEGRDSPLHF.

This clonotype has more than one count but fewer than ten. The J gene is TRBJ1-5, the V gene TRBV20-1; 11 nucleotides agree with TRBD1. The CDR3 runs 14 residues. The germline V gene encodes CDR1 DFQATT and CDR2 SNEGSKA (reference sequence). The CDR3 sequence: CSVRRGQGGQPQHF. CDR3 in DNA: TGCAGCGTCAGAAGGGGACAGGGGGGGCAGCCCCAGCATTTT.

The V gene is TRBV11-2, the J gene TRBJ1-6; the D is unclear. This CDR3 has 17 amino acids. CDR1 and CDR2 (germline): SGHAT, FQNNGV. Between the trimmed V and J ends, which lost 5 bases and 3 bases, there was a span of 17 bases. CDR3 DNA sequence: TGTGCCAGCAGCACCCACCGAGAGACCTTCTATAATTCACCCCTCCACTTT. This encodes CASSTHRETFYNSPLHF.